This T cell receptor beta chain is drawn from a study of blood T cell repertoires in COVID-19. The table lists this clone with a count of one. The V gene lost 0 bases and the J gene lost 4 bases, with 15 bases spanning the gap. The germline gives CDR1 LGHNA, CDR2 YNFKEQ. The CDR3 consists of 16 residues. Repertoires were generated with immunoSEQ multiplex PCR, while TCRdb's copy carries only in-frame clones and drops some. The profile shows 97,000 or so clones, around 87% of them singletons. This sequence joins TRBV4-2 and TRBJ1-2; the D is unclear. The clonotype was recovered from a man aged 50-60 years with active or convalescent COVID-19. Source material: peripheral blood. The CDR3 loop is CASSQDQVTSGYGYTF. DNA of the CDR3: TGTGCCAGCAGCCAAGATCAGGTGACGTCCGGCTATGGCTACACCTTC.